A single sample is the source of the 19 T cell receptor beta chains below, sequenced in a study of vaccination effects on CD4 cells after COVID-19. The method was immunoSEQ multiplex PCR; TCRdb's version includes in-frame clones alone and lacks a portion of them. Of about 46,000 clones in the sample, under 85% were seen once. These receptors lack a known antigen. Before sequencing, viral peptide pools were used by the ViraFEST assay to expand antigen-specific CD4+ T cells. Having been cultured for 9 to 11 days, the cells underwent CD4+ T cell isolation. Two-dose vaccination with either BNT162b2 or mRNA-1273 was given to the participants. The sample here was CD4+ T cells from PBMCs cultured with HCoV-OC43 spike peptides, taken after COVID-19 vaccination. The sample's subset: HCoV-OC43 spike overlapping peptide pool stimulation. The receptors derive from a human donor who received a COVID-19 vaccine.

This chain uses TRBV7-8 with TRBJ2-5; possible D gene TRBD2, 5 bases. V dropped 1 base and J dropped 4 bases, with 16 bases sitting between them. This CDR3 is 16 amino acids long. Germline-derived CDR1 and CDR2 are SGHVS and FQNEAQ. CDR3 in amino acids: CASSLDFVGGSETQYF. In DNA form, the CDR3 reads TGTGCCAGCAGCTTAGATTTCGTGGGCGGGTCAGAGACCCAGTACTTC.

The CDR3 spells CASSFIGTDSYF. CDR3 coding DNA: TGTGCCAGCAGCTTTATCGGGACAGATTCGTATTTT. This rearrangement joins TRBV7-8 to TRBJ2-3, with TRBD1 identical over 7 bases. The V gene end was trimmed by 3 bases and the J gene end by 14 bases; junction bases not matched to a gene: 8. CDR3 size: 12 residues. Germline CDR1 reads SGHVS; CDR2 reads FQNEAQ.

V is TRBV6-5 and J is TRBJ1-5; tentatively, D is TRBD1 (6 bases). The ends were cut back, 10 bases at V and 4 bases at J, with 17 bases in the middle. CDR1 and CDR2 from the germline V gene are MNHEY and SVGAGI. The CDR3 is made up of 14 amino acids. In DNA form, the CDR3 reads TGTGCCACGATCCGGGACACCGCGAATCAGCCCCAGCATTTT. Protein product: CATIRDTANQPQHF.

The chain couples TRBV30 to TRBJ2-5, with D unresolved. V was trimmed by 2 bases and J by 4 bases, leaving 5 bases between them. The CDR3 runs 11 residues. Germline V gene lookup returns CDR1 GTSNPN and CDR2 SVGIG (reference sequence). CDR3 DNA sequence: TGTGCCTGGAGTCCCGTAGAGACCCAGTACTTC. This sequence encodes CAWSPVETQYF.

The rearrangement joins TRBV2 to TRBJ2-7; 7 bases are a match to TRBD2. There are 14 residues in the CDR3. Trimming took 5 bases from V and 1 from J; bases not matched to a gene: 5. Germline V CDR1 and CDR2: SNHLY, FYNNEI. The CDR3 loop reads CASSSSGWSYEQYF. CDR3 DNA: TGTGCCAGCAGTAGTAGCGGGTGGTCCTACGAGCAGTACTTC.

The rearrangement joins TRBV10-3 to TRBJ2-2; the D call may be TRBD1 or TRBD2 (5 bases each). Trimming removed 5 bases at V and 7 bases at J, with 17 bases between. In germline, CDR1 is ENHRY, CDR2 SYGVKD. The CDR3 has 15 residues. CDR3 amino acids: CAISRRDDWSGELFF. CDR3 DNA sequence: TGTGCCATCAGTCGAAGGGACGACTGGAGCGGGGAGCTGTTTTTT.

The V gene is TRBV5-6, the J gene TRBJ1-2; D is unclear. The CDR3 has 15 amino acids. V was pared by 0 bases and J by 0 bases, with 9 bases between. Germline lookup yields CDR1 SGHDT and CDR2 YYEEEE. The CDR3 DNA is TGTGCCAGCAGCTTGGGGGCCGGTACTAACTATGGCTACACCTTC. Translating it yields CASSLGAGTNYGYTF.

This clone appeared once. In nucleotides, the CDR3 is TGTGCCAGCAGCGCCTGGGATTCACCCCTCCACTTT. As protein: CASSAWDSPLHF. The chain links TRBV9 to TRBJ1-6; unclear D gene. CDR3 length: 12 amino acids. With 3 bases removed from V and 8 bases from J, the gap between germline ends came to 6 bases. CDR1 and CDR2 from the germline V gene are SGDLS and YYNGEE.

This chain uses TRBV3-1 (or the pseudogene TRBV3-2) with TRBJ2-1; 10 nucleotides align to TRBD2. Germline trimming cut 4 bases from V and 3 bases from J; bases unmatched to any gene: 15. This CDR3 spans 19 amino acids. Germline CDR1 is LGHDT and CDR2 is YNNKEL (reference sequence). In DNA form, the CDR3 reads TGTGCCAGCAGCCCGTTGAGGCTAGCGGGAGCCTCAGTCTACAATGAGCAGTTCTTC. As protein: CASSPLRLAGASVYNEQFF.

The rearrangement links TRBV5-1 to TRBJ1-5; D unclear. CDR3 size: 15 residues. The V end lost 0 bases, the J end lost 7 bases, and 14 bases lay between the germline ends. Germline V gene sequence: CDR1 SGHRS, CDR2 YFSETQ. CDR3 sequence: CASSLDLGNGQPQHF. The DNA for the CDR3 is TGCGCCAGCAGCTTGGATCTAGGGAACGGGCAGCCCCAGCATTTT.

The CDR3 nucleotides read TGCGCCAGCAGACCGGGACTAGCGGATTACGAGCAGTACTTC. Its translation is CASRPGLADYEQYF. V usage is TRBV5-1 and J usage is TRBJ2-7; 11 bases are a match to TRBD2. The V segment lost 5 bases and the J segment 4 bases; nucleotides outside the gene matches: 5. In germline, CDR1 is SGHRS, CDR2 YFSETQ. The CDR3 length is 14 residues.

CDR3 coding DNA: TGTGCCAGCACCGGCAGTCGACAGGTGGCAAATCAGCCCCAGCATTTT. It encodes CASTGSRQVANQPQHF. The rearrangement links TRBV2 to TRBJ1-5, with D possibly TRBD1 on 6 matching bases. Trimming removed 7 bases from V and 4 bases from J, with 20 bases in between. Germline V lookup: CDR1 SNHLY, CDR2 FYNNEI. The CDR3 loop spans 16 amino acids.

V and J are TRBV6-1 and TRBJ1-2, with D possibly being TRBD1 (5 bases). Trimming removed 3 bases from V and 2 bases from J, with 13 bases in between. Germline loops: CDR1 MNHNS, CDR2 SASEGT. This CDR3 is built from 15 residues. The CDR3 DNA follows: TGTGCCAGCAGTGAGGGTGGGGGATTCAACTATGGCTACACCTTC. It encodes CASSEGGGFNYGYTF.

The chain carries TRBV28 and TRBJ2-3; D is ambiguous. V was cut by 4 bases and J by 2 bases, with 13 bases left in between. CDR3 length: 15 residues. Germline CDR1 MDHEN, CDR2 SYDVKM. The CDR3 spells CASSSPTRITDTQYF. The CDR3 DNA sequence: TGTGCCAGCAGTTCCCCCACACGGATCACAGATACGCAGTATTTT.

This chain joins TRBV7-2 and TRBJ2-5, with 7 bases aligning to TRBD2. The end of the DNA fits TRBJ2-7 better, so the J call may be wrong. The CDR3 has 14 amino acids. Germline CDR1 reads SGHTA; CDR2 reads FQGNSA. The CDR3 region is CASSVSGKVYEQYF. CDR3 nucleotide sequence: TGTGCCAGCAGCGTAAGCGGGAAGGTCTACGAGCAGTACTTC.

CDR3 loop: CASSPTLNTEAFF. The CDR3 DNA follows: TGTGCCAGCAGCCCTACATTGAACACTGAAGCTTTCTTT. The rearrangement links TRBV12-3 or TRBV12-4 to TRBJ1-1, with D uncertain. V was trimmed by 6 bases and J by 0 bases, leaving 8 bases between them. The length of the CDR3 is 13 residues.

V usage is TRBV28 and J usage is TRBJ2-5; D is ambiguous. Trimming removed 10 bases from V and 2 bases from J, with 14 bases in between. The germline V gene encodes CDR1 MDHEN and CDR2 SYDVKM. The CDR3 spans 13 residues. The CDR3 sequence: CATTRQRQETQYF. Here the CDR3 DNA reads TGTGCCACCACCAGGCAGAGACAAGAGACCCAGTACTTC.

The chain is built from TRBV5-1 and TRBJ2-1, with 8 bases matching TRBD2. J lost 7 bases, V lost 4 bases, and 13 bases had no gene match. The CDR3 spans 16 residues. CDR1 and CDR2 from the germline V gene are SGHRS and YFSETQ. In DNA form, the CDR3 reads TGCGCCAGCAGCCCTTTAGCGGGACCCGCTAAAAATGAGCAGTTCTTC. It translates to CASSPLAGPAKNEQFF.

V usage is TRBV29-1 and J usage is TRBJ1-4; TRBD1 is a possible D gene (5 bases). V was clipped by 4 bases and J by 5 bases, with 23 bases between them. This CDR3 is 17 amino acids long. The germline V gene encodes CDR1 SQVTM and CDR2 ANQGSEA. CDR3 bases: TGCAGCGTTGCCGTCTGGAGGGGATTGGAGCTGAATGAAAAACTGTTTTTT. This encodes CSVAVWRGLELNEKLFF.